The following is a TCR beta chain sequence with its context. Germline V CDR1 and CDR2: SGHTA, FQGTGA. V lost 5 bases, J lost 0 bases, and 6 bases stayed unmatched. This CDR3 contains 16 residues. The 5'RACE method, run with constant-segment primers, produced TCR alpha and TCR beta cDNA libraries (carrying sample barcodes and UMIs). TCRdb reprocessed the 5' RACE reads with MiXCR, giving one entry per CDR3 protein. The sample includes tens of thousands of distinct CDR3 sequences, about a tenth of them seen just once. The entry originates in a study of T-cell memory formation after mild COVID-19. Study-level information: Most TCR clusters belonged to a single donor.

This TCR was recovered from a man in his late teens or twenties who had mild COVID-19 (a few samples of this study predate the infection). Cell type and time point are not known. Source material: PBMCs or a T cell subset sorted from them (not recorded which). The chain has TRBV7-3 and TRBJ2-1, with 8 bases lining up with TRBD2. For the CDR3, the DNA is TGTGCCAGCAGCCAATATAGCGGGGACTCCTACAATGAGCAGTTCTTC. Translating gives CASSQYSGDSYNEQFF.